The 16 T cell receptor beta chains in this list originate from one sample, sequenced in a study of blood T cells in healthy people across ages. Together with a sample-barcoded 5' primer, a J-beta primer mix was included in a second PCR lasting about 7 to 11 cycles. TCRdb recomputed calls from the 5' RACE reads with MiXCR, one row per CDR3 protein. This table has some 900,000 distinct CDR3 sequences, around 46% appearing once. Sequencing was carried out using blood. Receptors were obtained from a man aged 25 to 40 in good health.

The chain links TRBV28 to TRBJ2-5; tentative D call: TRBD2 (5 bases). Germline V CDR1 and CDR2: MDHEN, SYDVKM. The CDR3 runs 13 residues. The germline V and J ends were trimmed by 3 bases and 5 bases, with 10 bases remaining between them. The DNA for the CDR3 is TGTGCCAGCAGTTTGCCTAGGAGGGAGACCCAGTACTTC. Translating gives CASSLPRRETQYF.

V and J are TRBV7-2 and TRBJ1-2; 9 positions agree with TRBD1. Unmatched junction bases numbered 10, after V lost 1 base and J lost 7 bases. This CDR3 has 16 amino acids. Germline V CDR1 and CDR2: SGHTA, FQGNSA. For the CDR3, the DNA is TGTGCCAGCAGCTTAGGAGCGGGGACAGGGTTCGGTGGCTACACCTTC. This codes for CASSLGAGTGFGGYTF.

This clonotype was counted between two and nine times. The CDR3 nucleotides read TGCAGTGCGAGGGGGGTCATCTCTGGAAACACCATATATTTT. Translating gives CSARGVISGNTIYF. The J gene is TRBJ1-3, the V gene TRBV20-1; weak D call: TRBD1 (6 bases). The germline gives CDR1 DFQATT, CDR2 SNEGSKA (reference sequence). CDR3 length: 14 residues. The V and J ends lost 6 bases and 0 bases respectively, with 12 bases between them.

The chain combines TRBV4-1 with TRBJ2-3; D is uncertain. Trimming pared 3 bases from V and 0 bases from J, leaving 10 bases between. The CDR3 runs 15 residues. Looked up from germline, CDR1 is MGHRA and CDR2 is YSYEKL. CDR3 sequence (DNA): TGCGCCAGCAGCCAGACCTCCTCTAGCACAGATACGCAGTATTTT. Amino acid sequence: CASSQTSSSTDTQYF.

This clonotype turned up a few times. V is TRBV12-3 or TRBV12-4 and J is TRBJ2-1, with TRBD1 matching 9 bases. Trimming cost V 7 bases and J 5 bases; bases outside gene matches: 12. The CDR3 loop spans 16 amino acids. CDR3 sequence reads: CASMDSGTGYHNEQFF. The CDR3 region has the DNA TGTGCCAGCATGGATTCCGGGACAGGGTACCACAATGAGCAGTTCTTC.

Worth noting for this clonotype: A much larger clonotype is one base distant, so this may be a read error. The V gene is TRBV6-1, the J gene TRBJ1-2; D remains unclear. CDR3 length: 11 residues. Germline V lookup: CDR1 MNHNS, CDR2 SASEGT. This chain's CDR3 is CATLADYAYTF. The CDR3 DNA follows: TGTGCCACCCTGGCGGACTATGCCTACACCTTC.

The chain couples TRBV4-1 to TRBJ1-1; TRBD1 matches 7 bases. Germline values: CDR1 MGHRA, CDR2 YSYEKL. V was pared by 3 bases and J by 5 bases, with 9 bases of the junction left unmatched. There are 15 residues in the CDR3. The CDR3 DNA is TGCGCCAGCAGCCAGGAAGACAGGGAGGGGACTGAAGCTTTCTTT. Translation gives CASSQEDREGTEAFF.

The rearrangement joins TRBV20-1 to TRBJ1-5; no reliable D call. Trimming pared 2 bases from V and 0 bases from J, leaving 14 bases between. CDR3 length: 16 amino acids. Germline values: CDR1 DFQATT, CDR2 SNEGSKA (reference sequence). As DNA, the CDR3 is TGCAGTGCTAGACCCCTGGAGGTACATAGCAATCAGCCCCAGCATTTT. Amino acids: CSARPLEVHSNQPQHF.

The V gene is TRBV6-6, the J gene TRBJ2-5; D remains unclear. The germline V and J ends were trimmed by 4 bases and 3 bases, with 9 bases remaining between them. CDR3 length: 13 amino acids. Germline V CDR1 and CDR2: MNHNY, SVGAGI (reference sequence). DNA of the CDR3: TGTGCCAGCAGTTTTCAATGGAAAGAGACCCAGTACTTC. Translated, it gives CASSFQWKETQYF.

This rearrangement joins TRBV12-3 or TRBV12-4 to TRBJ1-2; D perhaps matches TRBD1 (5 bases). The CDR3 runs 11 residues. Trimming took off 6 bases at V and 7 bases at J, with 9 bases between the two ends. CDR3 sequence reads: CASRGDGGYTF. The CDR3 nucleotides read TGTGCCAGCAGGGGGGACGGTGGCTACACCTTC.

CDR3: CSSQGIEAEAFF. For the CDR3, the DNA is TGCAGCTCCCAGGGTATCGAGGCTGAAGCTTTCTTT. The J gene is TRBJ1-1, the V gene TRBV29-1; D might be TRBD1 (5 bases). This CDR3 is built from 12 residues. Germline-derived CDR1 and CDR2 are SQVTM and ANQGSEA. Trimming cost V 8 bases and J 6 bases, with 16 bases left between them.

The chain combines TRBV7-9 with TRBJ2-7; 7 positions match TRBD1. The germline V gene has CDR1 SEHNR and CDR2 FQNEAQ (reference sequence). CDR3 size: 13 residues. After removal of 6 bases from V and 3 bases from J, the junction contained 5 bases not matched to a gene. The CDR3 nucleotides are TGTGCCAGCAGTTCATGGACAGGCTACGAGCAGTACTTC. Its protein product is CASSSWTGYEQYF. The variable domain in full, completed from reference TRBV7-9 and TRBJ2-7, reads DTGVSQNPRHKITKRGQNVTFRCDPISEHNRLYWYRQTLGQGPEFLTYFQNEAQLEKSRLLSDRFSAERPKGSFSTLEIQRTEQGDSAMYLCASSSWTGYEQYFGPGTRLTVT.

This chain uses TRBV5-1 with TRBJ1-1, with D hard to call. The CDR3 consists of 14 residues. Trimming cost V 4 bases and J 4 bases, with 14 bases left between them. Germline CDR1 and CDR2: SGHRS and YFSETQ. The CDR3 sequence: CASSPMGYGTEAFF. CDR3 coding DNA: TGCGCCAGCAGCCCTATGGGGTATGGCACTGAAGCTTTCTTT.

V and J are TRBV13 and TRBJ2-7, with TRBD1 as a possible D gene (5 bases). The germline V and J ends were trimmed by 0 bases and 9 bases, with 12 bases remaining between them. Germline CDR1 PRHDT, CDR2 FYEKMQ (reference sequence). This CDR3 contains 13 residues. The CDR3 nucleotides are TGTGCCAGCAGCTTAGGAAAGGGGCTCGGGCAGTACTTC. Translation: CASSLGKGLGQYF.

The chain joins TRBV2 to TRBJ2-5; 8 bases match TRBD2. Germline CDR1 reads SNHLY; CDR2 reads FYNNEI. V lost 4 bases to trimming and J lost 3 bases; unmatched junction nucleotides: 7. The length of the CDR3 is 15 residues. The CDR3 DNA follows: TGTGCCAGCAGTGTAGTAGCGGGGCTGAAAGAGACCCAGTACTTC. Protein: CASSVVAGLKETQYF.

This clonotype was recorded a few times. The rearrangement joins TRBV6-2 or TRBV6-3 to TRBJ2-5; the D is unclear. The ends were cut back, 2 bases at V and 3 bases at J, with 7 bases in the middle. Germline lookup yields CDR1 MNHEY and CDR2 SVGEGT. The CDR3 totals 13 residues. The CDR3 coding sequence is TGTGCCAGCAGTTACCACAAGAAAGAGACCCAGTACTTC. Protein: CASSYHKKETQYF.